The clone carrying this T cell receptor beta chain occurred once. Its antigen is unidentified. This sample was taken from a study of graft-versus-host responses after intestinal transplantation. The wider study: Tacrolimus and steroids were given for 2 to 4 years to all recipients after anti-thymocyte globulin induction.

Study outcomes and limitations: Individuals carrying graft-donor T cell macrochimerism showed high graft-versus-host to host-versus-graft clonal ratios in allografts. Recipient bone marrow held GvH clones, some seen earlier in ileum or blood.

The CDR3 consists of 13 residues. Germline V gene data show CDR1 as SQVTM and CDR2 as ANQGSEA. V lost 4 bases, J lost 0 bases, and 7 bases lay in between. Profiled with immunoSEQ multiplex PCR; TCRdb holds only in-frame clones, not every one. The sample records tens of thousands of clones, 89% being singletons. The chain has TRBV29-1 and TRBJ2-1; no firm D call. The sample in question was unstimulated CD8+ T cells sorted from spleen or lymph node cells, obtained before intestinal transplant. The sequence derives from a human donor who received an intestinal transplant. The CDR3 spells CSVAPSSYNEQFF. For the CDR3, the DNA is TGCAGCGTTGCCCCGAGCTCCTACAATGAGCAGTTCTTC.